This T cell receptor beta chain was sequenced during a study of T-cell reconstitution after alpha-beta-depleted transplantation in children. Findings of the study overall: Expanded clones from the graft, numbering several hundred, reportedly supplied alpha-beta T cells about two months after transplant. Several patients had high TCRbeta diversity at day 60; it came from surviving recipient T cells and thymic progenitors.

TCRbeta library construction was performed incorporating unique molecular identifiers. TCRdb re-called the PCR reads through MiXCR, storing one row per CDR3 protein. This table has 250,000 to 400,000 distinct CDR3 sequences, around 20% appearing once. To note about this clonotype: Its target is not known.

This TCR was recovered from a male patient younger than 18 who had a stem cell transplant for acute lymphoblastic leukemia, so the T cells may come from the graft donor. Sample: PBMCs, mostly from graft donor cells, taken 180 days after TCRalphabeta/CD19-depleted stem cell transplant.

The CDR3 loop reads CASSLSGTSGRATTGELFF. The CDR3 bases are TGTGCCAGCAGCTTGTCCGGGACTAGCGGGAGGGCCACAACCGGGGAGCTGTTTTTT. The chain carries TRBV5-4 and TRBJ2-2; 16 bases align to TRBD2. CDR1 is SGHNT and CDR2 is YYREEE in the germline V gene (reference sequence). V shed 1 base, J shed 5 bases, and the junction held 8 bases outside the gene matches. This CDR3 contains 19 residues.